The sequence of this T cell receptor beta chain was determined in a study of monozygotic twins with inflammatory bowel disease (dated by TCRdb to the late 2010s). In terms of the full investigation: In total, 30 or so monozygotic twin pairs made up the full study: 19 Danish pairs, all IBD-discordant, plus nine German pairs, of which four were IBD-concordant and five were IBD-discordant. The search for disease-associated traits relied mainly on comparing IBD patients with their genetically identical healthy co-twins within discordant pairs. Each individual had, on average, about 151 000 unique TCRalpha sequences and 181 000 unique TCRbeta sequences available for analysis.

An approximately 2.3 ml peripheral blood sample was drawn into PAXgene tubes per donor and stored at -80°C. Without T cell sorting, total RNA was isolated from whole blood using the PAXgene blood miRNA kit on an automated QIAcube. Peripheral blood from monozygotic twin pairs who were concordant or discordant for inflammatory bowel disease underwent deep TCRalpha and TCRbeta repertoire profiling using unique molecular barcoding. For every twin pair, smoking habits were documented, and each individual was categorised as a current, former or never smoker. The CDR3 numbers 15 residues from cysteine through phenylalanine. No DNA sequence is on record. CDR1 and CDR2, per the germline V gene (reference sequence), are LGHDT and YNNKEL. The paper's findings and limits, for the study overall: Because patients received different immunosuppressive treatments, the repertoires may have picked up extra background noise and variability between individuals. Concordant and discordant twins showed no difference in repertoire similarity, possibly because of limited statistical power. Measured by the inverse Simpson index, TCRbeta repertoire diversity was lower in IBD patients than in their healthy co-twins. No single strong signal or clonotype linked to IBD turned up in the results, so the idea that one exists was not supported. The analysis was unable to tell apart different T cell subtypes. Compared with healthy twins, IBD patients shared fewer clonotypes with other individuals, and the difference was most pronounced in patients with signs of disease activity.

The library was produced with 5' RACE. The input for every TCR library was 3,500 to 4,000 ng of total RNA. For each sample, cDNA synthesis with SMARTScribe reverse transcriptase was split into eight separate reactions. During cDNA synthesis, unique molecular identifiers containing a 6-nucleotide sample barcode were introduced by template switching. TCRalpha and TCRbeta cDNA was amplified by two nested PCRs of approximately 16 and 10 cycles, with bead purification after each PCR. Before amplification, cDNA was treated with uracil DNA-glycosylase and purified using the QIAquick PCR purification kit. The second PCR was the step at which Illumina TruSeq-compatible adapters and sample-specific barcodes were added. Library quality and concentration were checked on TapeStation and Qubit, and libraries were pooled at about 5 ng each. Sequencing of the pooled libraries was done on an Illumina HiSeq2500 single-index Rapid Run using custom sequencing primers and 2 x 100 bp reads. As for how the authors treated the data: MiGEC version 1.2.6 was used for UMI-based consensus assembly to correct PCR and sequencing errors. MiXCR version 2.1.1 was used for V(D)J alignment, clonotype assembly and CDR3 extraction. Gene usage, clonotype sharing and MAIT/NKT TCR abundance were normalised by analysing the top 1000, 10 000 and 20 000 clonotypes per sample. Diversity was computed as the inverse Simpson index with the vegan R package after downsampling to 27 000 UMIs. Statistical testing used paired Mann-Whitney U tests on the discordant twin pairs and applied Benjamini-Hochberg correction for multiple testing. After TCRdb reprocessed the reads, each CDR3 protein sequence was kept as one row, without DNA. The V and J calls here are based on TCRdb, not the publication. This specimen's table enumerates 300,000 to 400,000 distinct CDR3 sequences. The ten largest clonotypes hold over 2% of the sample.

In the case of this clonotype: The clone's antigen remains unknown.

Sequencing was carried out using blood. The rearranged chain carries TRBV3-1 and TRBJ2-2. The source of this sequence is a human donor with ulcerative colitis or Crohn's disease, or a healthy co-twin of an affected twin (not recorded which). The CDR3 corresponds to CASSQNNLYAGELFF.